A selection of T cell receptor beta chains follows, all from one sample in a study of blood T cells in healthy people across ages. TCRdb passed the 5' RACE reads through MiXCR, listing each CDR3 protein once. This table has about a million distinct CDR3 sequences, 45% to 50% appearing once. Sequencing used blood. The receptors derive from a man under 40 in good health. The conserved cysteine and the conserved F or W are not part of the CDR3 here. Each record gives: V gene, clone size, J gene, CDR3 protein. Clone sizes are given selectively: once, few, many, or a class where the clone is expanded.

v_call: TRBV3-1; clone_size: -; j_call: TRBJ2-7; cdr3_aa: ASSQDLQVGEQY
v_call: TRBV6-5; clone_size: -; j_call: TRBJ1-2; cdr3_aa: ASSCRKGVNYGYT
v_call: TRBV6-5; clone_size: -; j_call: TRBJ2-1; cdr3_aa: ASSDSSHNEQF
v_call: TRBV10-3; clone_size: -; j_call: TRBJ1-5; cdr3_aa: AASYGTGGGQPQH
v_call: TRBV20-1; clone_size: -; j_call: TRBJ2-5; cdr3_aa: SAFTPGTRETQY
v_call: TRBV6-5; clone_size: -; j_call: -; cdr3_aa: ASSTTDNSGSYEQY
v_call: TRBV6-5; clone_size: -; j_call: TRBJ2-7; cdr3_aa: ASRRNAASSYEQY
v_call: TRBV7-9; clone_size: -; j_call: TRBJ2-1; cdr3_aa: ASSLDAGINEQF
v_call: TRBV2; clone_size: once; j_call: TRBJ2-3; cdr3_aa: ASSDSSGGETDTQY
v_call: TRBV7-8; clone_size: -; j_call: TRBJ2-1; cdr3_aa: ASTLAPANEQF
v_call: TRBV29-1; clone_size: -; j_call: TRBJ1-1; cdr3_aa: SGLRGQNTEAF
v_call: TRBV7-9; clone_size: few; j_call: TRBJ2-7; cdr3_aa: ASSPRPYEQY
v_call: TRBV3-1; clone_size: -; j_call: TRBJ1-2; cdr3_aa: ASSHEIYGYT
v_call: TRBV7-2; clone_size: few; j_call: TRBJ2-2; cdr3_aa: ASTRRASGVANTGELF
v_call: TRBV29-1; clone_size: many; j_call: TRBJ1-2; cdr3_aa: SAHQVGSYGYT
v_call: TRBV12-3/TRBV12-4; clone_size: -; j_call: -; cdr3_aa: ASTMDRWGETQY
v_call: TRBV20-1; clone_size: -; j_call: TRBJ2-7; cdr3_aa: SAVPPGTGPYEQY
v_call: TRBV6-1; clone_size: few; j_call: TRBJ2-3; cdr3_aa: ASSSDRSTDTQY
v_call: TRBV10-3; clone_size: once; j_call: -; cdr3_aa: AISESGPLDIQY
v_call: TRBV6-1; clone_size: -; j_call: TRBJ1-2; cdr3_aa: ASSPRGQGEAGYT
v_call: TRBV28; clone_size: -; j_call: TRBJ2-3; cdr3_aa: ASLHGRGTDTQY
v_call: TRBV29-1; clone_size: -; j_call: TRBJ2-2; cdr3_aa: SVDLGGNTGELF
v_call: TRBV24-1; clone_size: -; j_call: TRBJ2-1; cdr3_aa: VTSDSSVHEQF
v_call: TRBV12-3/TRBV12-4; clone_size: few; j_call: TRBJ1-2; cdr3_aa: ASRKSYGYT
v_call: TRBV5-1; clone_size: many; j_call: TRBJ2-4; cdr3_aa: ASSLDGTGKNIQY
v_call: TRBV7-7; clone_size: -; j_call: TRBJ2-5; cdr3_aa: ASSLGISGSLETQY
v_call: TRBV27; clone_size: -; j_call: -; cdr3_aa: ASSSPGTGFDEQY
v_call: TRBV5-4; clone_size: once; j_call: TRBJ2-2; cdr3_aa: ASSADPGTNTGELF
v_call: TRBV10-3; clone_size: -; j_call: -; cdr3_aa: AISESIEGKETGQQKTQY
v_call: TRBV5-8; clone_size: few; j_call: TRBJ2-1; cdr3_aa: ASSAPGTGAYNEQF
v_call: TRBV6-1; clone_size: few; j_call: TRBJ2-1; cdr3_aa: ASSEGQYNEQF
v_call: TRBV20-1; clone_size: -; j_call: TRBJ2-5; cdr3_aa: SAGTMQETQY
v_call: TRBV9; clone_size: -; j_call: TRBJ2-4; cdr3_aa: ASSYQDGNIQY
v_call: TRBV29-1; clone_size: few; j_call: TRBJ1-2; cdr3_aa: SVETPGTGLAFRYT
v_call: TRBV5-1; clone_size: -; j_call: TRBJ1-1; cdr3_aa: ASSPGTSTEAF
v_call: TRBV20-1; clone_size: -; j_call: TRBJ2-3; cdr3_aa: SASKTGDRDTQY
v_call: TRBV4-1; clone_size: -; j_call: TRBJ2-1; cdr3_aa: ASSPGTGTACEQF
v_call: TRBV6-5; clone_size: -; j_call: TRBJ2-5; cdr3_aa: ASSYQYRSSYGQY
v_call: TRBV7-2; clone_size: -; j_call: -; cdr3_aa: ASSLDNYSEQY
v_call: TRBV7-2; clone_size: -; j_call: TRBJ1-1; cdr3_aa: ASSPAVLGVGEAF
v_call: TRBV24-1; clone_size: -; j_call: TRBJ2-1; cdr3_aa: ATGSGGSYNEQF
v_call: TRBV7-2; clone_size: -; j_call: TRBJ2-7; cdr3_aa: ASSPHRGLGPNSYEQY
v_call: TRBV24-1; clone_size: few; j_call: TRBJ2-1; cdr3_aa: ATSDPGQGKNEQF
v_call: TRBV10-3; clone_size: -; j_call: TRBJ1-4; cdr3_aa: AISSGMYGSEEKLF
v_call: TRBV20-1; clone_size: -; j_call: TRBJ1-2; cdr3_aa: SAEGPNYGYT
v_call: TRBV4-2; clone_size: -; j_call: TRBJ2-6; cdr3_aa: ASSQVLRDSGANVLT